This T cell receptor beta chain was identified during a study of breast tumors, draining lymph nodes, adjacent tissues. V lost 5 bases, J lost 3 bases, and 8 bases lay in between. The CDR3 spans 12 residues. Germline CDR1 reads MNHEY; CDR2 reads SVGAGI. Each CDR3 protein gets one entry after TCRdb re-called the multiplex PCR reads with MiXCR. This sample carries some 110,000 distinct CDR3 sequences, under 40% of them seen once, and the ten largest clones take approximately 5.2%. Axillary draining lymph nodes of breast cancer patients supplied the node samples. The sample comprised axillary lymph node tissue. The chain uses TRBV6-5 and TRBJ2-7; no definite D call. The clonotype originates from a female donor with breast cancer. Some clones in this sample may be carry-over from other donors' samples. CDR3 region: CASSPLDYEQYF. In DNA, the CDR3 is TGTGCCAGCAGTCCCCTGGACTACGAGCAGTACTTC.